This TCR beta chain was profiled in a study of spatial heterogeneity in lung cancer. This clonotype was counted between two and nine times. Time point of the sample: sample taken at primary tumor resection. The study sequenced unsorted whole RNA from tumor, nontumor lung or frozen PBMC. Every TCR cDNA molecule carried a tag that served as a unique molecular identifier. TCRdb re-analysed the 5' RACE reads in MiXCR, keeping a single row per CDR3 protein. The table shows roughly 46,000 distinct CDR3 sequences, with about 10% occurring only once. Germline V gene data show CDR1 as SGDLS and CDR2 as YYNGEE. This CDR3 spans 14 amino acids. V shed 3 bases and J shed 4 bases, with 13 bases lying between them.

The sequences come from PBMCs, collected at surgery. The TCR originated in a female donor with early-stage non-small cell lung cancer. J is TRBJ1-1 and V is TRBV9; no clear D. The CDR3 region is CASSDGEGGTEAFF. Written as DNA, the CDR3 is TGTGCCAGCAGCGATGGTGAGGGCGGCACTGAAGCTTTCTTT.